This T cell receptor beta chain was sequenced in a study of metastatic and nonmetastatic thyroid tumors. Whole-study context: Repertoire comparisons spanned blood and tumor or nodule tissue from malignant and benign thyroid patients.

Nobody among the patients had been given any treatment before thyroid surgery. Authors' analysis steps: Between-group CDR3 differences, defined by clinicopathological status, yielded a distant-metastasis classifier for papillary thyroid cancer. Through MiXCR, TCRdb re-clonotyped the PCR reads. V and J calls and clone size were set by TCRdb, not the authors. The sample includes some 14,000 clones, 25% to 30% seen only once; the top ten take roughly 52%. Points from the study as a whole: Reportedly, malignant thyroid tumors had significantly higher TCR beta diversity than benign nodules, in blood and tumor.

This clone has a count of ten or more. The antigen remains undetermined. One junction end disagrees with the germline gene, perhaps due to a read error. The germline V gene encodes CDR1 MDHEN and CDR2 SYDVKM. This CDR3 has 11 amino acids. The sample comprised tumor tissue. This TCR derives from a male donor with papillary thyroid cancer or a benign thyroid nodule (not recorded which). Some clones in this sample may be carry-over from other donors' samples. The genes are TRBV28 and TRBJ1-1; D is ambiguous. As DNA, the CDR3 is TGTGCCAGCAGTTCTCTAGGGAAGCTTCGGTTT. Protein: CASSSLGKLRF.